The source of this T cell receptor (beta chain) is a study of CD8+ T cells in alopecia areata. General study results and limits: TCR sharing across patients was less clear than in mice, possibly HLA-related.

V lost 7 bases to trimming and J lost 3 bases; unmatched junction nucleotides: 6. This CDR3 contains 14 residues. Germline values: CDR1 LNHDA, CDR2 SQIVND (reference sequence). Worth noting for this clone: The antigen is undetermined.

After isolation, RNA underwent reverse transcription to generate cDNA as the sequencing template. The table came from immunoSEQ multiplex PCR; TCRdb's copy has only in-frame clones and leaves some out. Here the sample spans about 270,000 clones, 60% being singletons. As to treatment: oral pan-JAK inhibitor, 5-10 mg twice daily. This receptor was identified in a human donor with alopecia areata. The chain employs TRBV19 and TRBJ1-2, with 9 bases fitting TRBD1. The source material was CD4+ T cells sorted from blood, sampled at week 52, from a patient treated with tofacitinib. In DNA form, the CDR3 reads TGTGCCAGTACTAGGGACAGGGAAGACTATGGCTACACCTTC. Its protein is CASTRDREDYGYTF. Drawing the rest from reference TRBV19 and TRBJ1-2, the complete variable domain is DGGITQSPKYLFRKEGQNVTLSCEQNLNHDAMYWYRQDPGQGLRLIYYSQIVNDFQKGDIAEGYSVSREKKESFPLTVTSAQKNPTAFYLCASTRDREDYGYTFGSGTRLTVV.